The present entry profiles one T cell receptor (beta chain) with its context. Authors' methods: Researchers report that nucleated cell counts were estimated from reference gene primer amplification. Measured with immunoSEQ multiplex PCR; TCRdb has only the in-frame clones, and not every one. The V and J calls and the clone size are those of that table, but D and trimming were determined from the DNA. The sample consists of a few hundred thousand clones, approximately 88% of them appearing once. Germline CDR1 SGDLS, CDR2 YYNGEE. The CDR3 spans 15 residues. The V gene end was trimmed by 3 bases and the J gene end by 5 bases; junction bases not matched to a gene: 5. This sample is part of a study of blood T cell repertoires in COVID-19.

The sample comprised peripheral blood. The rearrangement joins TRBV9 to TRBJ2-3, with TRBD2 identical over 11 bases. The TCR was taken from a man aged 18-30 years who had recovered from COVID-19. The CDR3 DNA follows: TGTGCCAGCAGCGCTAGCGGGGGGACGAGAGATACGCAGTATTTT. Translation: CASSASGGTRDTQYF.